The source of this T cell receptor (beta chain) is a study of T cells in Graves' hyperthyroidism and ophthalmopathy. Looking at the study overall: Peripheral blood draws took place at initial diagnosis, ahead of any treatment.

This clonotype turned up a few times. Germline V CDR1 and CDR2: SEHNR, FQNEAQ (reference sequence). The CDR3 spans 16 residues. The V end lost 0 bases, the J end lost 4 bases, and 12 bases lay between the germline ends. The authors took PBMCs from roughly 9.5 ml fresh peripheral blood. Amplified regions were TCR beta CDR3 sequences from RNA transcripts. The TCR CDR3 first-round RT-PCR relied on the HTBI primer set. TCRdb reprocessed the multiplex PCR reads with MiXCR, giving one entry per CDR3 protein. The sample records some 600,000 distinct CDR3 sequences, about 15% being singletons. Sequencing was carried out using blood. The TCR comes from a woman aged 25 to 45 with Graves' hyperthyroidism that later progressed to Graves' ophthalmopathy. This chain joins TRBV7-9 and TRBJ2-2; TRBD1 might be the D (5 bases). The CDR3 protein is CASSLALRGPTGELFF. The CDR3 DNA reads as TGTGCCAGCAGCTTAGCGCTAAGGGGCCCCACCGGGGAGCTGTTTTTT.